This T cell receptor (beta chain) was documented in a study of T cell responses to AZD1222 COVID-19 vaccine. Concerning this clone itself: Its specificity is not known.

The CDR3 has 13 residues. The V gene lost 6 bases and the J gene lost 4 bases, with 10 bases spanning the gap. Study-wide findings and caveats: Per reports, nearly half of all spike-specific TCRs target regions that are unmutated in variants. Females made up more of the donors, who were largely white British, and clonal diversity may have come out too low.

Data came from immunoSEQ multiplex PCR; TCRdb stores just in-frame clones and leaves some out. The table includes roughly 140,000 clones, around 88% detected once. This TCR was sampled from an adult in good health. The sample in question was peripheral blood, obtained on day 0 of AZD1222 vaccination. The chain has TRBV12-3 or TRBV12-4 and TRBJ1-5; D is uncertain. The CDR3 bases are TGTGCCAGCAGCCCCCCTCCGAATCAGCCCCAGCATTTT. It is translated as CASSPPPNQPQHF.